Listed below are T cell receptor beta chains from one sample, sequenced in a study of blood T cell repertoires in COVID-19. Repertoires were generated with immunoSEQ multiplex PCR, while TCRdb's copy carries only in-frame clones and drops some. The sample shows roughly 150,000 clones, about four fifths of them seen only once. The specimen was peripheral blood. These receptors came from a man aged 55 to 70 with acute or convalescent COVID-19. Each CDR3 is given with its conserved first and last residue. Rows give clone size only sometimes, using once, few, many, or a class for an expanded clone.

TRBV18	TRBJ2-7	.	CASSPSDSREQYF
TRBV27	TRBJ1-5	.	CASSQLGNQPQHF
TRBV19	TRBJ2-2	.	CASSITSGTSLTGELFF
TRBV6-5	TRBJ1-3	.	CASSYGTGGGNTIYF
TRBV6-2/TRBV6-3	TRBJ2-6	few	CASSYLVVSGANVLTF
TRBV9	TRBJ1-3	once	CASSEQGAGNTIYF
TRBV4-3	TRBJ1-4	.	CASSQDYRTGGFPHEKLFF
TRBV12-1	TRBJ2-6	.	CASSFFWLHVAASLSGANVLTF
TRBV24-1	TRBJ2-1	.	CATSDLLTGDEQFF
TRBV7-3	TRBJ1-1	.	CASSYERGGEAFF
TRBV28	TRBJ2-1	.	CASSKGTSGSREQFF
TRBV7-2	TRBJ2-1	.	CASSLARGNEQFF
TRBV9	TRBJ2-1	.	CASSTRGSSYNEQFF
TRBV28	TRBJ1-6	.	CASLKPPEAPSYNSPLHF
TRBV5-1	TRBJ2-2	.	CASESGLVNTGELFF
TRBV4-3	TRBJ1-2	.	CASSPPGRYGYTF
TRBV5-4	TRBJ1-1	.	CASSLVGTEAFF
TRBV3-1/TRBV3-2	TRBJ2-6	.	CASSQRTGALSGANVLTF
TRBV19	TRBJ2-7	.	CASSLSGGRDYEQYF
TRBV18	TRBJ1-5	.	CASSPLGGQPQHF
TRBV7-2	TRBJ2-5	.	CASSLVGVGHQETQYF
TRBV10-3	TRBJ2-3	.	CAISESTGGKTDTQYF
TRBV9	TRBJ1-4	.	CASSARVGGEKLFF
TRBV7-2	TRBJ2-7	.	CASSRQGAGYSYEQYF
TRBV21-1	TRBJ1-6	few	CASRDRDPLGNSPLHF
TRBV6-5	TRBJ2-2	.	CASNTGTGELFF
TRBV28	TRBJ1-5	.	CASSLSTGTSNQPQHF
TRBV6-2/TRBV6-3	TRBJ2-1	.	CASSYSGHEQFF